This T cell receptor (beta chain) is from a study of shared clonotypes between healthy human individuals (dated by TCRdb to the early 2020s). The study in broad terms: The cohort comprised a couple of women and a few men aged 18 to 49 years. For each donor, CD4 naive and CD4 memory were each run on three plates, CD8 naive on two plates, and CD8 memory on one plate. Blood TCR repertoires of about 5 healthy adults were deeply sequenced to estimate repertoire size and the extent of clonotype sharing between individuals. To increase sequencing depth and limit assay-specific biases, TCR repertoire library preparation and sequencing were carried out by different laboratories using diverse techniques. Leukapheresis yielded between about 0.94 and 8.9 billion PBMCs per donor.

Summary of the overall study and its limitations: Estimated clonotype richness was generally larger for naive than for memory subsets. When a handful of donors were compared, the shared fraction of clonotypes was 5% to 6.5% for naive CD4, over 3% for naive CD8, 2% to 2.5% for memory CD4, and less than 0.5% for memory CD8. Because the study included a small number of donors, the genetic and exposure-history diversity represented was limited. Incomplete sequencing was indicated by rarefaction of sorted-subset datasets, despite the large sequencing depth. Compared with non-shared clonotypes, clonotypes shared by all four sorted-subset donors had higher generation probabilities. Based on pairwise subsampling, the degree of clonotype sharing among donors was expected to be affected by sequencing depth. Only blood was sampled, and tissue TCR repertoires likely differ from those in blood.

Trimming removed 5 bases from V and 3 bases from J; the gene matches leave 13 bases unexplained. The germline V gene supplies CDR1 SGHTA and CDR2 FQGNSA. Inclusive of the bounding cysteine and phenylalanine, the CDR3 is 19 residues long. The DNA shown is the 57-base CDR3, in frame from base 1. The donors were healthy, HIV-negative adults who had no recently reported acute infections or vaccinations. All donors were Caucasian adults living in Nashville, Tennessee, USA. CD4+ T cells were enriched by magnetic negative selection; naive cells were then positively selected on CD45RA, and the negative fraction formed the memory subset. Blood was collected by leukapheresis, and PBMCs were isolated by Ficoll-Histopaque density gradient centrifugation and then cryopreserved in liquid nitrogen vapor phase. Purity and quantity of every magnetically sorted T cell population were checked by analytical flow cytometry. Genomic DNA was isolated from each sorted fraction and quantified by UV absorbance on a Nanodrop 2000c.

Using the deep immunoSEQ assay, TCR CDR3 regions were amplified from genomic DNA by multiplex PCR. For each cell subset, the extracted genomic DNA was distributed evenly across all wells of several immunoSEQ 96-well plates, and each plate served as one replicate. Each replicate PCR for sorted subsets received around 200 ng genomic DNA, equal to tens of thousands of T cell genomes. Purified libraries were quantified with a Qubit 3.0 fluorometer, sized on a Bioanalyzer 2100, and re-quantified with the KAPA Library Quantification kit. Every immunoSEQ 96-well plate was sequenced on a separate single-read 150-cycle Illumina NextSeq 550 flow cell. The paper's processing steps were these. The immunoSEQ output contained only junctional sequences without quality scores, so filtering could not match that applied to full-length reads. To assign V/J genes and CDR3, sequences were annotated using PyIR, a Python wrapper for IgBLAST v1.9, with IMGT germline references. Reads were removed for weak V/J assignments (E-value above 1e-6), missing CDR3, stop codons, out-of-frame junctions, or ambiguous translated residues. A V3J clonotype was defined by an identical inferred V gene, J gene, and CDR3 amino acid sequence. The percentage overlap between two repertoires was calculated by dividing the number of shared unique clonotypes by the size of the smaller repertoire. RTK rarefaction, the Chao1 estimator, and Recon v2.1 estimates of unobserved clonotypes were used to assess repertoire richness. For all TCRbeta clonotypes obtained by the gDNA method from a few donors, generation probabilities were computed with OLGA. Drawn from immuneACCESS, this table holds only the in-frame rearrangements with V and J called that TCRdb kept. Clones are partly lost; checked studies trace under half to an unresolved V gene and leave the rest unexplained. V and J calls and clone size are as listed in that table; D and trimming were resolved from the DNA. For this sample there are a few hundred thousand clones; 65% to 70% appear just once. The ten largest clones represent around 10% of the sample.

As concerns this clone: The clone's antigen remains unknown. The sample holds no much larger clone one base away, and base qualities are not on file.

Material: memory CD4+ T cells sorted from blood. This specimen's cell subset or site label, interpreted: CD45RA-negative fraction. This TCR was sampled from a man aged 25-45 years in good health. In this chain, TRBV7-2 is recombined with TRBJ2-1; 13 bases in the junction line up with TRBD2. The CDR3 reads as follows: CASSQGGTSGIRVYNEQFF. The DNA sequence is as follows: TGTGCCAGCAGCCAAGGTGGGACTAGCGGGATAAGAGTCTACAATGAGCAGTTCTTC.